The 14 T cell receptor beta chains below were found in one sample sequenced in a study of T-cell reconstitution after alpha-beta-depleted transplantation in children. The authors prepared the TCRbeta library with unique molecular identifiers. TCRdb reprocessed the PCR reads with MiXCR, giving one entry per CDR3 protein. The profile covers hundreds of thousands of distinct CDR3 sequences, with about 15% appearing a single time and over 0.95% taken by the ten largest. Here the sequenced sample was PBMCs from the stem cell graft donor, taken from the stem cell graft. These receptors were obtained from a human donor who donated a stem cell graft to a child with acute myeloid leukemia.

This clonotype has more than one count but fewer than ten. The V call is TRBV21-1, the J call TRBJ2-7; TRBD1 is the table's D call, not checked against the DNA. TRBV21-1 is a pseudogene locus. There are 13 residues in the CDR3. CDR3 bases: TGTGCCAGCAGCAGGGACAGGGCGGACGAGCAGTACTTC. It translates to CASSRDRADEQYF.

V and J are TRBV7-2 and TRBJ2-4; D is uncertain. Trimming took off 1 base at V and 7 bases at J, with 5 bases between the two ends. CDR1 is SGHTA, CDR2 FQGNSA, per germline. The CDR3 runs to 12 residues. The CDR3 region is CASSLGWNIQYF. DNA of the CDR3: TGTGCCAGCAGCTTAGGGTGGAACATTCAGTACTTC.

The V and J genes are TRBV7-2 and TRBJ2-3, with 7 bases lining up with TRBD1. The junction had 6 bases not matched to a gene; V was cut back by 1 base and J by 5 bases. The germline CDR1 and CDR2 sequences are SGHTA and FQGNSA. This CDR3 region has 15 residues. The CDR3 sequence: CASSLEVTGEDTQYF. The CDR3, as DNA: TGTGCCAGCAGCTTAGAGGTCACAGGGGAAGATACGCAGTATTTT.

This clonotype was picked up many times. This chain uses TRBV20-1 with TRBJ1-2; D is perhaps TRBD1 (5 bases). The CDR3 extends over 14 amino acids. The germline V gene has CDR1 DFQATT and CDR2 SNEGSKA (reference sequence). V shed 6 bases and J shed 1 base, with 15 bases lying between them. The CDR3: CSAQRGRRNYGYTF. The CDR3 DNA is TGCAGTGCCCAACGGGGGAGACGTAACTATGGCTACACCTTC.

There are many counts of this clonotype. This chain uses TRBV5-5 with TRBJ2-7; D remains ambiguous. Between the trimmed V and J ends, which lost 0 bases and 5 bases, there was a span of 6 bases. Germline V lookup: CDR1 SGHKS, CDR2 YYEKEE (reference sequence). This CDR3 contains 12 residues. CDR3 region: CASSLAWDEQYF. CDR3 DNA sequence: TGTGCCAGCAGCTTGGCCTGGGACGAGCAGTACTTC.

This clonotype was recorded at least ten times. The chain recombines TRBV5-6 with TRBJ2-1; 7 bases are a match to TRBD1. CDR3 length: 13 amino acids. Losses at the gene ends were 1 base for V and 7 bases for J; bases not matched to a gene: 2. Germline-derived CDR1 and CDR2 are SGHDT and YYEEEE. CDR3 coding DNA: TGTGCCAGCAGCTTGAACAGGGGAAATGAGCAGTTCTTC. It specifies CASSLNRGNEQFF.

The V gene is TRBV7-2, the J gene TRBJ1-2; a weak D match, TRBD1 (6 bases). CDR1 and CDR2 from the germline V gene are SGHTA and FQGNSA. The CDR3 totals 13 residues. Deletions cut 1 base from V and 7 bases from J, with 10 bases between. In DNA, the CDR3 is TGTGCCAGCAGCTTAGTCCGGGGGCTTGGCTACACCTTC. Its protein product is CASSLVRGLGYTF.

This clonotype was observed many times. DNA of the CDR3: TGCGCCAGCAGCTTGGATGGGACAGGGAGAAATGAGCAGTTCTTC. Amino acids: CASSLDGTGRNEQFF. The genes are TRBV5-1 and TRBJ2-1; 9 positions match TRBD1. The length of the CDR3 is 15 residues. Trimming took 0 bases from V and 7 from J; bases not matched to a gene: 5. CDR1 and CDR2 from the germline V gene are SGHRS and YFSETQ.

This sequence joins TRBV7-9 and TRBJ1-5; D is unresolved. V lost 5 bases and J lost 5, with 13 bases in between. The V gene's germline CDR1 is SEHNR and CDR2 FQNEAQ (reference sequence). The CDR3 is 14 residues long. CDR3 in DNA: TGTGCCAGCAGCCCCTTGGTAGGCGATCAGCCCCAGCATTTT. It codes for CASSPLVGDQPQHF.

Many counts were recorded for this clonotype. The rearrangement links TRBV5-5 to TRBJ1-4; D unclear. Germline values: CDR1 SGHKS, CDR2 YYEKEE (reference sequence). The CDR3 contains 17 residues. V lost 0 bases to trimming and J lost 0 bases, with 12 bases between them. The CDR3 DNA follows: TGTGCCAGCAGCTTGGACGGTGCTCTTGCAACTAATGAAAAACTGTTTTTT. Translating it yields CASSLDGALATNEKLFF.

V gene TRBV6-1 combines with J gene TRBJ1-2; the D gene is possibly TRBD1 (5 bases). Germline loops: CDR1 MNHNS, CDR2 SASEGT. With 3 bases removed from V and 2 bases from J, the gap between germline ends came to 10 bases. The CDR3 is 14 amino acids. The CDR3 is CASSDAGGNYGYTF. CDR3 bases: TGTGCCAGCAGTGACGCGGGGGGGAACTATGGCTACACCTTC.

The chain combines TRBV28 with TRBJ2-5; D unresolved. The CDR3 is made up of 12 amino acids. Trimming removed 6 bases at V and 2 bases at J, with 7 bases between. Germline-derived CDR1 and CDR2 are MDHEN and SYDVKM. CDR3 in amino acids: CASRAVQETQYF. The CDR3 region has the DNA TGTGCCAGCAGAGCAGTTCAAGAGACCCAGTACTTC.

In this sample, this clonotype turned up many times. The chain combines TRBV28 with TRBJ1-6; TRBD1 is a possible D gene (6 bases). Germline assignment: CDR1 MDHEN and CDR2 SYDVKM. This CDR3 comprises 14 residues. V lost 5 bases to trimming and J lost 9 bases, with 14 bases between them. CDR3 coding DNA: TGTGCCAGCAGTCTCCACAGGGTCATTTCACCCCTCCACTTT. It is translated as CASSLHRVISPLHF.

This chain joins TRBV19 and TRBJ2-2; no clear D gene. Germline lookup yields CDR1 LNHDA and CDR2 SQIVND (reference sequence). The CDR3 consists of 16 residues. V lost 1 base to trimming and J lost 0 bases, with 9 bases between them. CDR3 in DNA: TGTGCCAGTAGTATAGGAAGGACCCCGAACACCGGGGAGCTGTTTTTT. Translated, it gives CASSIGRTPNTGELFF.